This TCR beta chain was sequenced for a study of blood T cell repertoires in COVID-19. Study in general: From the United States, Italy and Spain came samples of acute and convalescent COVID-19. Sources were T cells, B-cell-depleted T cells, or PBMCs; the material itself was cDNA or gDNA.

Original data processing: Estimates of nucleated cell counts were drawn from the amplification of reference gene primers. TCRdb's copy holds only in-frame clones and misses some; the assay was immunoSEQ multiplex PCR. The V and J calls and clone size are taken from that table; D and trimming were inferred from the DNA. Here the sample spans 65,000 to 70,000 clones, about nine tenths being singletons. Trimming removed 2 bases at V and 3 bases at J, with 13 bases between. The CDR3 runs 16 residues. CDR1 and CDR2 from the germline V gene are MNHEY and SMNVEV (reference sequence). J is TRBJ1-4 and V is TRBV27; D call uncertain. The origin of this receptor is a human donor with active COVID-19. The donor label of this sample is uncertain. The sequencing sample was made of peripheral blood. The CDR3 sequence is CASSLGGSVSNEKLFF. The CDR3 DNA reads TGTGCCAGCAGTTTAGGAGGGTCCGTGTCTAATGAAAAACTGTTTTTT.